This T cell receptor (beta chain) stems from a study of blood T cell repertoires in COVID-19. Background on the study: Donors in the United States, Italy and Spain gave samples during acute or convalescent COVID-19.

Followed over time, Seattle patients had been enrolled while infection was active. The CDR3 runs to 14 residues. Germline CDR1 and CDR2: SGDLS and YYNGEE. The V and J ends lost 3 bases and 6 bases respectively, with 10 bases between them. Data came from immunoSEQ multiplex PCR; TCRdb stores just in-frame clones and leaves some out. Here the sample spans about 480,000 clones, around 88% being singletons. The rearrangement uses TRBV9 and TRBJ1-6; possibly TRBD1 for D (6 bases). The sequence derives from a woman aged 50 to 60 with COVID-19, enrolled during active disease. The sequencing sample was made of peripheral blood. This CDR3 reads CASSGGHVNSPLHF. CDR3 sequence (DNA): TGTGCCAGCAGCGGGGGGCACGTTAATTCACCCCTCCACTTT. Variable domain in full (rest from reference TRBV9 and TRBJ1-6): DSGVTQTPKHLITATGQRVTLRCSPRSGDLSVYWYQQSLDQGLQFLIQYYNGEERAKGNILERFSAQQFPDLHSELNLSSLELGDSALYFCASSGGHVNSPLHFGNGTRLTVT.